Listed below are T cell receptor beta chains from one sample, sequenced in a study of blood T cell repertoires in COVID-19. Only in-frame clones appear in the TCRdb table, and some are missing; sequencing was by immunoSEQ multiplex PCR. The sample includes 300,000 or so clones, around 86% seen only once; the top ten take about 1.2%. The sample taken for sequencing was peripheral blood. The receptors here all came from a man in his 70s with acute or convalescent COVID-19. CDR3s include the opening cysteine and the closing phenylalanine or tryptophan. D genes are given only for firm matches. Clone size is shown for a subset of rows, as once, few, many or a class of expanded clone.

.	.	TRBJ1-5	16	TRBV19	TGTGCCAGTGGAAAGTACTCAGGGGACGGCAATCAGCCCCAGCATTTT	CASGKYSGDGNQPQHF
TRBD2	once	TRBJ2-5	16	TRBV9	TGTGCCAGCAGCGTGGGACTAGCGGGAGTCCGGGAGACCCAGTACTTC	CASSVGLAGVRETQYF
.	.	TRBJ1-2	11	TRBV5-8	TGTGCCAGCAGCTTGGTGTCCTTCCGAGGATTC	CASSLVSFRGF
TRBD1	once	TRBJ1-5	18	TRBV7-9	TGTGCCAGCAGCTTAGGTTCAGGGGGCGATTTCAGCAATCAGCCCCAGCATTTT	CASSLGSGGDFSNQPQHF
.	.	TRBJ1-3	16	TRBV18	TGTGCCAGCTCACCAGGGACCAGGGGCTCTGGAAACACCATATATTTT	CASSPGTRGSGNTIYF
.	.	TRBJ2-3	16	TRBV30	TGTGCCTGCTCCCTGACCGACAGGGAGGTCACAGATACGCAGTATTTT	CACSLTDREVTDTQYF
TRBD1	.	TRBJ1-6	16	TRBV5-4	TGTGCCAGCAACATAATGGGACAGGGTGGAGGTTCACCCCTCCACTTT	CASNIMGQGGGSPLHF
.	.	TRBJ2-7	13	TRBV28	TGTGCCAGCAGCCCTGATATAAGTGCGGAGCAGTACTTC	CASSPDISAEQYF
TRBD1	.	TRBJ1-1	17	TRBV5-5	TGTGCCAGCAGCTCCCTGGACAGGGTTCCCCTAAACACTGAAGCTTTCTTT	CASSSLDRVPLNTEAFF
.	.	TRBJ2-2	14	TRBV14	TGTGCCAGCAGCCAAGTTGAGCACACCGGGGAGCTGTTTTTT	CASSQVEHTGELFF
TRBD2	.	TRBJ2-2	15	TRBV27	TGTGCCAGCAGTTTCTGGCTAGCGGGAGCCGGGGAGCTGTTTTTT	CASSFWLAGAGELFF
.	.	TRBJ1-2	13	TRBV24-1	TGTGCCACCAGTGATTTTTCAGGGGATGGCTACACCTTC	CATSDFSGDGYTF
TRBD1	.	TRBJ2-7	13	TRBV6-5	TGTGCCAGCACCCAGACAGGGGCCGACGAGCAGTACTTC	CASTQTGADEQYF
TRBD1	.	TRBJ1-2	12	TRBV12-3/TRBV12-4	TGTGCCAGCAGTCTAGGGGGCATTGGCTACACCTTC	CASSLGGIGYTF
.	.	TRBJ2-2	14	TRBV24-1	TGTGCCACCAGTGCCCAGGCCTTCACCGGGGAGCTGTTTTTT	CATSAQAFTGELFF
TRBD2	.	TRBJ2-7	17	TRBV5-4	TGTGCCAGCAGCCGCCAAACCTCTGGTGGGGGGGCCTACGAGCAGTACTTC	CASSRQTSGGGAYEQYF
TRBD1	.	TRBJ2-2	15	TRBV7-2	TGTGCCAGCAGACCCGGGACAGGCCGGACCGGGGAGCTGTTTTTT	CASRPGTGRTGELFF